The T cell receptor (beta chain) under discussion was sequenced for a study of regulatory T cells in long-lasting Graves disease. Study-level findings and limits: Lower TCR diversity was seen in persistent Graves' patients than in newly diagnosed ones.

This CDR3 has 13 amino acids. Germline-derived CDR1 and CDR2 are SGHTA and FQGNSA. The time point here: newly diagnosed GD, antithyroid drugs for less than 3 months. PBMC-derived RNA was used for the TCR library. The collection involved drawing 8 to 9 milliliters of peripheral blood into EDTA tubes. iRepertoire HTBI primers and Arm-PCR of CDR3 regions built TCR beta libraries. Original analysis: Sequenced samples collectively carried roughly 60 TRBV and around 15 TRBJ segments. TCRdb reprocessed the multiplex PCR reads with MiXCR, giving one entry per CDR3 protein. TCRdb, not the original authors, processed these V and J calls. The sample shows about 220,000 distinct CDR3 sequences, approximately 18% of them seen only once. A remark on this clonotype: Its antigen is still unknown. A far bigger clonotype differs at one base, so this is likely a read error.

In addition, the sample was reused for a study of T cells in Graves' hyperthyroidism and ophthalmopathy.

The TCR originated in a woman aged 25 to 39 with Graves disease. The rearrangement links TRBV7-2 to TRBJ2-1; no clear D gene. This specimen was peripheral blood mononuclear cells (PBMCs), taken at new diagnosis, from a patient treated with antithyroid drugs. CDR3 in amino acids: CANSLENYNEQFF. The CDR3, as DNA: TGTGCCAACAGCTTAGAAAACTACAATGAGCAGTTCTTC.